A single sample gave rise to the 17 T cell receptor beta chains below, sequenced in a study of T cell repertoires in cytomegalovirus infection. The antigens these receptors bind are not known. In TCRdb, the reads were re-called with MiXCR into one record per CDR3 protein. Of about 220,000 distinct CDR3 sequences in the sample, around two fifths were seen once. Here the sequenced sample was CD8+ T cells from cultured PBMCs, taken from culture after CMV antigen stimulation. The receptor source for this set is a human donor in good health (CMV status not recorded). Some clones in this sample may be carry-over from other donors' samples.

As DNA, the CDR3 is TGTGCCAGCAGCCCGGGCCCTTTGGCGGGACAAGAGACCCAGTACTTC. Protein product: CASSPGPLAGQETQYF. J is TRBJ2-5 and V is TRBV7-3; D is perhaps TRBD2 (6 bases). Germline CDR1 and CDR2: SGHTA and FQGTGA. This CDR3 is built from 16 residues. Trimming stripped 5 bases from V and 2 bases from J, with 18 bases between.

The V gene is TRBV13, the J gene TRBJ2-3; no reliable D call. CDR1 is PRHDT and CDR2 is FYEKMQ in the germline V gene (reference sequence). This CDR3 comprises 14 residues. V dropped 3 bases and J dropped 2 bases, with 9 bases sitting between them. CDR3 sequence: CASSFFGSTDTQYF. The CDR3 DNA sequence: TGTGCCAGCAGCTTTTTCGGGTCCACAGATACGCAGTATTTT. Full variable domain (missing parts from reference TRBV13 and TRBJ2-3): AAGVIQSPRHLIKEKRETATLKCYPIPRHDTVYWYQQGPGQDPQFLISFYEKMQSDKGSIPDRFSAQQFSDYHSELNMSSLELGDSALYFCASSFFGSTDTQYFGPGTRLTVL.

The table lists this clonotype with a few counts. The chain combines TRBV4-1 with TRBJ1-2; 12 bases fit TRBD1. The CDR3 loop spans 14 amino acids. Germline CDR1 is MGHRA and CDR2 is YSYEKL. J gave up 7 bases and V 6 bases, and 6 bases lay outside the gene matches. For the CDR3, the DNA is TGCGCCAGCAGTAGGGACAGGGGGCGAGGTGGCTACACCTTC. Protein product: CASSRDRGRGGYTF.

This chain links TRBV19 with TRBJ1-5; possible D gene TRBD1, 5 bases. CDR3 size: 14 residues. CDR1 and CDR2 (germline): LNHDA, SQIVND (reference sequence). Deletions cut 8 bases from V and 2 bases from J, with 13 bases between. CDR3 region: CASWGKRGNQPQHF. The CDR3 coding sequence is TGTGCCAGTTGGGGGAAGAGGGGCAATCAGCCCCAGCATTTT.

J is TRBJ2-3 and V is TRBV7-9; 8 bases map to TRBD1. There are 15 residues in the CDR3. V shed 5 bases, J shed 4 bases, and the junction held 8 bases outside the gene matches. Germline CDR1 is SEHNR and CDR2 is FQNEAQ (reference sequence). This CDR3 reads CASSPRTGNPDTQYF. The CDR3 coding sequence is TGTGCCAGCAGCCCTCGGACAGGGAACCCAGATACGCAGTATTTT.

The chain combines TRBV5-1 with TRBJ1-6, with D maybe TRBD1 (5 bases). The germline CDR1 and CDR2 sequences are SGHRS and YFSETQ. The CDR3 runs to 14 residues. Trimming left V 5 bases short and J 5 bases short, with 11 bases between. The CDR3 DNA reads as TGCGCCAGCAGACAGGCCTTGGATAATTCACCCCTCCACTTT. This gives the protein CASRQALDNSPLHF.

This clonotype was counted many times. This chain uses TRBV7-2 with TRBJ2-1; D tentatively fits TRBD1 or TRBD2 (6 bases each). With 2 bases removed from V and 6 bases from J, the gap between germline ends came to 14 bases. The germline V gene has CDR1 SGHTA and CDR2 FQGNSA. The CDR3 totals 15 residues. The CDR3 region has the DNA TGTGCCAGCAGCTTAAGTTGGGGGGCTCTCAATGAGCAGTTCTTC. Translated, it gives CASSLSWGALNEQFF.

The chain has TRBV27 and TRBJ2-1; D perhaps matches TRBD2 (6 bases). The CDR3 is made up of 14 amino acids. The ends were cut back, 1 base at V and 7 bases at J, with 11 bases in the middle. Germline lookup yields CDR1 MNHEY and CDR2 SMNVEV (reference sequence). CDR3: CASSLLGLPNEQFF. The CDR3 DNA reads as TGTGCCAGCAGTTTATTGGGACTGCCGAATGAGCAGTTCTTC.

The genes are TRBV7-6 and TRBJ2-1; TRBD1 agrees at 10 bases. Germline V gene lookup returns CDR1 SGHVS and CDR2 FNYEAQ. V trimming: 8 bases; J trimming: 9 bases; junction bases outside the gene matches: 13. CDR3 length equals 15 residues. CDR3 nucleotides: TGTGCCAGCGACTGGGGGGACAGGGGTTACGGTGAGCAGTTCTTC. Its protein product is CASDWGDRGYGEQFF.

The V and J genes are TRBV19 and TRBJ1-1; D is possibly TRBD1 (5 bases). This CDR3 contains 15 residues. Germline V lookup: CDR1 LNHDA, CDR2 SQIVND (reference sequence). Trimming took off 3 bases at V and 1 base at J, with 12 bases between the two ends. The CDR3 is CASSIPPGKNTEAFF. As DNA, the CDR3 is TGTGCCAGTAGTATCCCGCCAGGGAAGAACACTGAAGCTTTCTTT.

V usage is TRBV20-1 and J usage is TRBJ1-2; 7 nucleotides agree with TRBD1. The V and J ends lost 5 bases and 4 bases, in that order; junction bases with no gene match: 10. The CDR3 runs to 14 residues. Germline V gene lookup returns CDR1 DFQATT and CDR2 SNEGSKA (reference sequence). CDR3 bases: TGCAGTGCTCACCGGGACAGCGATTTCTATGGCTACACCTTC. This translates into CSAHRDSDFYGYTF.

The genes are TRBV7-3 and TRBJ2-1; D is possibly TRBD2 (8 bases). CDR3 length equals 18 residues. CDR1 is SGHTA, CDR2 FQGTGA, per germline. V was shortened by 4 bases and J by 8 bases, with 27 bases between the two germline ends. The CDR3 nucleotides read TGTGCCAGCAGCTCAGGGGGGAGCTCGGGAGGGGGCCAAGATGAGCAGTTCTTC. Protein product: CASSSGGSSGGGQDEQFF. Based on the CDR3 plus reference TRBV7-3 and TRBJ2-1, the full variable domain is GAGVSQTPSNKVTEKGKYVELRCDPISGHTALYWYRQSLGQGPEFLIYFQGTGAADDSGLPNDRFFAVRPEGSVSTLKIQRTERGDSAVYLCASSSGGSSGGGQDEQFFGPGTRLTVL.

V is TRBV6-5 and J is TRBJ1-2; possible D gene TRBD1, 6 bases. CDR1 is MNHEY and CDR2 is SVGAGI in the germline V gene. Trimming pared 6 bases from V and 4 bases from J, leaving 12 bases between. The CDR3 covers 13 residues. This CDR3 is CASRLQGPYGYTF. As DNA, the CDR3 is TGTGCCAGCAGACTACAGGGCCCCTATGGCTACACCTTC.

The chain carries TRBV7-2 and TRBJ2-2; TRBD1 agrees at 7 bases. The germline CDR1 and CDR2 sequences are SGHTA and FQGNSA. V lost 3 bases to trimming and J lost 3 bases; unmatched junction nucleotides: 7. This CDR3 comprises 16 residues. The CDR3 region is CASSFYRGEHTGELFF. CDR3 DNA sequence: TGTGCCAGCAGCTTTTACAGGGGAGAACACACCGGGGAGCTGTTTTTT.

The CDR3 loop is CATAKREKNIGELFF. As DNA, the CDR3 is TGTGCCACCGCTAAGCGGGAGAAAAATATCGGGGAGCTGTTTTTT. J is TRBJ2-2 and V is TRBV15; 8 nucleotides line up with TRBD2. Per the germline V gene, CDR1 is LNHNV and CDR2 is YYDKDF (reference sequence). The length of the CDR3 is 15 residues. Trimming at V came to 8 bases and at J to 7 bases, leaving 12 bases not matched to a gene.

This rearrangement joins TRBV10-3 to TRBJ1-5; 9 positions match TRBD1. The ends lost 2 bases at V and 4 bases at J; junction bases unmatched: 3. This CDR3 comprises 15 residues. The germline V gene encodes CDR1 ENHRY and CDR2 SYGVKD. The CDR3 region is CAISEGGQGNQPQHF. The CDR3 nucleotides are TGTGCCATCAGTGAGGGGGGACAGGGAAATCAGCCCCAGCATTTT.

This clonotype was seen more than once but under ten times. The chain links TRBV19 to TRBJ1-1, with a tentative D call TRBD1 (5 bases). From germline, CDR1 is LNHDA and CDR2 SQIVND (reference sequence). Deletions cut 10 bases from V and 5 bases from J, with 20 bases between. CDR3 length equals 14 residues. CDR3 protein: CATLGPPTGTEAFF. CDR3 nucleotides: TGTGCCACCTTGGGACCTCCGACGGGGACTGAAGCTTTCTTT.